The 3 T cell receptor beta chains below come from one sample, sequenced in a study of T-cell memory formation after mild COVID-19. TCRdb re-called the 5' RACE reads through MiXCR, storing one row per CDR3 protein. Seen here are around 340,000 distinct CDR3 sequences, around 13% observed once, and the top ten hold 20% to 25%. The sequenced material came from PBMCs or a T cell subset sorted from them (not recorded which). Receptors were obtained from a man aged 18 to 29 who had mild COVID-19 (a few samples of this study predate the infection). Cell type and time point are not known.

The sample holds many counts of this clonotype. The chain is built from TRBV12-3 or TRBV12-4 and TRBJ1-2; D is undetermined. The CDR3 covers 12 residues. V was trimmed by 1 base and J by 8 bases, leaving 8 bases between them. The CDR3, as DNA: TGTGCCAGCAGTTTAGGGTGGGAAGGCTACACCTTC. Its protein is CASSLGWEGYTF.

The chain links TRBV20-1 to TRBJ2-5; a possible D gene is TRBD2 (6 bases). Trimming left V 5 bases short and J 5 bases short, with 21 bases between. Germline V lookup: CDR1 DFQATT, CDR2 SNEGSKA (reference sequence). The CDR3 consists of 15 residues. The CDR3 DNA reads TGCAGTGCTCTCTCCGGTCTAGCGTCGAGTGAGACCCAGTACTTC. This sequence encodes CSALSGLASSETQYF.

This clonotype was counted only a few times. This chain uses TRBV28 with TRBJ1-5, with unresolved D. V lost 6 bases and J 5 bases, leaving 14 bases between the germline ends. From germline, CDR1 is MDHEN and CDR2 SYDVKM. The CDR3 runs to 14 residues. In DNA, the CDR3 is TGTGCCAGCAGCCCACATAAGTCAGATCAGCCCCAGCATTTT. Protein sequence: CASSPHKSDQPQHF. Complete variable domain (other parts from reference TRBV28 and TRBJ1-5): DVKVTQSSRYLVKRTGEKVFLECVQDMDHENMFWYRQDPGLGLRLIYFSYDVKMKEKGDIPEGYSVSREKKERFSLILESASTNQTSMYLCASSPHKSDQPQHFGDGTRLSIL.